Presented here are 22 T cell receptor beta chains from one specimen sequenced in a study of monozygotic twins with inflammatory bowel disease. TCRdb reprocessed the 5' RACE reads and stores each CDR3 protein as one record, lacking DNA. The ten top clones account for approximately 1.8%, within a sample of around 100,000 distinct CDR3 sequences. The specimen sequenced was blood. These receptor sequences come from a human donor with ulcerative colitis or Crohn's disease, or a healthy co-twin of an affected twin (not recorded which).

The rearrangement joins TRBV7-2 to TRBJ2-7; TCRdb calls TRBD1, which cannot be checked without DNA. The CDR3 is 15 amino acids. Germline CDR1 reads SGHTA; CDR2 reads FQGNSA. The CDR3 here is CASSLGGTGTYEQYF.

V and J are TRBV20-1 and TRBJ2-7; TCRdb's D gene call, TRBD1, goes unchecked for lack of DNA. From germline, CDR1 is DFQATT and CDR2 SNEGSKA (reference sequence). The CDR3 loop spans 20 amino acids. The CDR3 protein is CSASVGDGVPIRRMQREQYF.

This chain joins TRBV4-3 and TRBJ1-1; as DNA is missing, the TRBD1 call by TCRdb cannot be tested. This CDR3 is built from 15 residues. CDR1 and CDR2 from the germline V gene are LGHNA and YSLEER. The CDR3 spells CASSLEGQLNTEAFF.

V and J are TRBV5-1 and TRBJ1-5; the TCRdb call, TRBD1, lacks DNA for checking. The CDR3 has 14 residues. Germline V lookup: CDR1 SGHRS, CDR2 YFSETQ. The CDR3 here is CASSSTGFGQPQHF.

This chain connects TRBV5-5 to TRBJ2-3; TCRdb proposes TRBD1, but this gene call is untestable without DNA. The CDR3 spans 16 residues. Per the germline V gene, CDR1 is SGHKS and CDR2 is YYEKEE (reference sequence). This chain's CDR3 is CASSLTMGGMADTQYF.

The V call is TRBV20-1, the J call TRBJ2-7. Germline CDR1 DFQATT, CDR2 SNEGSKA (reference sequence). The CDR3 contains 13 residues. CDR3 in amino acids: CSARDQFSYEQYF.

The chain carries TRBV6-5 and TRBJ1-2; the TRBD1 assignment by TCRdb is unverifiable without DNA. This CDR3 contains 13 residues. Germline assignment: CDR1 MNHEY and CDR2 SVGAGI. The chain's CDR3 is CASSYSGAYGYTF.

The V call is TRBV24-1, the J call TRBJ1-5; without DNA, the TCRdb call of TRBD1 cannot be checked. From germline, CDR1 is KGHDR and CDR2 SFDVKD. The CDR3 has 13 amino acids. The CDR3 here is CATQRTGVQPQHF.

The chain couples TRBV27 to TRBJ2-7; with no DNA, the TCRdb D assignment of TRBD2 cannot be verified. CDR1 is MNHEY, CDR2 SMNVEV, per germline (reference sequence). There are 16 residues in the CDR3. The CDR3 is CASRLAGETMIYEQYF.

This rearrangement joins TRBV5-1 to TRBJ2-5; the TRBD1 assignment by TCRdb is unverifiable without DNA. In germline, CDR1 is SGHRS, CDR2 YFSETQ. This CDR3 has 15 amino acids. CDR3 amino acids: CASSAGTGAGETQYF.

The genes are TRBV28 and TRBJ2-7; the D call from TCRdb, TRBD1, cannot be confirmed without DNA. This CDR3 spans 11 amino acids. Looked up from germline, CDR1 is MDHEN and CDR2 is SYDVKM. CDR3 in amino acids: CASSSQGEQYF.

This chain links TRBV5-5 with TRBJ1-5; TCRdb lists TRBD1, though no DNA is available to test this call. The CDR3 runs to 15 residues. In germline, CDR1 is SGHKS, CDR2 YYEKEE (reference sequence). The CDR3 reads CASSTGQGINQPQHF.

The CDR3 here is CASSLSVQTNEKLFF. The rearrangement joins TRBV18 to TRBJ1-4. CDR1 is KGHSH and CDR2 is LQKENI in the germline V gene. This CDR3 comprises 15 residues.

The V gene is TRBV6-5, the J gene TRBJ1-1; TCRdb's D gene call, TRBD1, goes unchecked for lack of DNA. The CDR3 length is 14 residues. CDR1 is MNHEY and CDR2 is SVGAGI in the germline V gene. The CDR3 reads CASSYGTGRTEAFF.

The chain links TRBV3-1 to TRBJ1-1. Germline lookup yields CDR1 LGHDT and CDR2 YNNKEL (reference sequence). The CDR3 is 14 residues long. CDR3 sequence reads: CASSSLWGNTEAFF.

The J gene is TRBJ1-5, the V gene TRBV7-2; the TCRdb call, TRBD1, lacks DNA for checking. The CDR3 is made up of 15 amino acids. Germline CDR1 reads SGHTA; CDR2 reads FQGNSA. The CDR3 reads CASSRDRNPNQPQHF.

V usage is TRBV20-1 and J usage is TRBJ1-4. The germline V gene encodes CDR1 DFQATT and CDR2 SNEGSKA (reference sequence). The CDR3 loop spans 16 amino acids. CDR3 sequence reads: CSARDLLGPTNEKLFF.

The V and J genes are TRBV5-1 and TRBJ2-3; TCRdb calls TRBD2, which cannot be checked without DNA. Germline values: CDR1 SGHRS, CDR2 YFSETQ. This CDR3 comprises 17 residues. CDR3 loop: CASSLAWSSGTTDTQYF. Supplemented by reference TRBV5-1 and TRBJ2-3, the full variable domain reads KAGVTQTPRYLIKTRGQQVTLSCSPISGHRSVSWYQQTPGQGLQFLFEYFSETQRNKGNFPGRFSGRQFSNSRSEMNVSTLELGDSALYLCASSLAWSSGTTDTQYFGPGTRLTVL.

V usage is TRBV29-1 and J usage is TRBJ2-1; TCRdb picks TRBD1, but there is no DNA to check that call. Germline CDR1 SQVTM, CDR2 ANQGSEA. CDR3 length: 13 residues. CDR3 loop: CSVSGQGINEQFF.

J is TRBJ2-7 and V is TRBV10-2; the D call of TRBD1 rests on TCRdb alone, since no DNA is present to check it. The CDR3 has 15 residues. Looked up from germline, CDR1 is WSHSY and CDR2 is SAAADI. This chain's CDR3 is CASRQQTGNSYEQYF.

This chain uses TRBV5-1 with TRBJ2-3; TCRdb reports TRBD2, a call that lacks DNA to check it against. There are 13 residues in the CDR3. Germline CDR1 reads SGHRS; CDR2 reads YFSETQ. CDR3 loop: CASSFEGTDTQYF.

The chain uses TRBV29-1 and TRBJ2-6; lacking DNA, the TRBD1 call made by TCRdb goes unchecked. The V gene's germline CDR1 is SQVTM and CDR2 ANQGSEA. The CDR3 is 16 amino acids. The CDR3 is CSVGSGHTPGANVLTF.